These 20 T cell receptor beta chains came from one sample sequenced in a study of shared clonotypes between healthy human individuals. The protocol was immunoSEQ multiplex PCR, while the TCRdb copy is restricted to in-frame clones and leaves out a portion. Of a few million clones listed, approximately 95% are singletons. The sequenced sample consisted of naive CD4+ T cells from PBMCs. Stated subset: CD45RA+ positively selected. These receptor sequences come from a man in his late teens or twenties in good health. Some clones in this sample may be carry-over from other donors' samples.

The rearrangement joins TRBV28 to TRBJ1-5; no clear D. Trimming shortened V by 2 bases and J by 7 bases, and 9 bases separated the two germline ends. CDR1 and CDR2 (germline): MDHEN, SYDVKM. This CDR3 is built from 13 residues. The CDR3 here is CASSLAGYQPQHF. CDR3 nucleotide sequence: TGTGCCAGCAGTTTAGCAGGTTACCAGCCCCAGCATTTT.

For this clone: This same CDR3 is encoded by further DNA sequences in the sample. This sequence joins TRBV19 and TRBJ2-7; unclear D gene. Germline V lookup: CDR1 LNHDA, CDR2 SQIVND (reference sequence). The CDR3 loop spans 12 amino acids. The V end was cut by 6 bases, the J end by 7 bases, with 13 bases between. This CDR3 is CASSQLAGEQYF. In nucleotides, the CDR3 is TGTGCCAGTAGCCAACTGGCTGGGGAGCAGTACTTC.

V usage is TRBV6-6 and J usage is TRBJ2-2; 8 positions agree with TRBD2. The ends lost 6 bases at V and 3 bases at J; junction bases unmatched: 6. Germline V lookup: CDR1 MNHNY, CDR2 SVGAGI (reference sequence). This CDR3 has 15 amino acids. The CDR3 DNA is TGTGCCAGCAGCTACGGACTAGCAGACACCGGGGAGCTGTTTTTT. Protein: CASSYGLADTGELFF.

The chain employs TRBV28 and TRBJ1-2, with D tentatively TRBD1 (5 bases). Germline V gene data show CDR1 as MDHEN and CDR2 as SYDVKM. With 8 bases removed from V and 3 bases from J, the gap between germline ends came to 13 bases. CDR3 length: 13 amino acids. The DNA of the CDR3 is TGTGCCAGCGGTCGGGGGAGCGACTATGGCTACACCTTC. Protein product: CASGRGSDYGYTF.

The CDR3 DNA is TGTGCCAGCAGCGTAATTGGAGCTTTTGGGACAGGGGTGGTGGCGCAGTATTTT. This encodes CASSVIGAFGTGVVAQYF. This sequence joins TRBV9 and TRBJ2-3; 10 positions match TRBD1. V trimming: 1 base; J trimming: 10 bases; junction bases outside the gene matches: 18. CDR1 SGDLS and CDR2 YYNGEE come from the germline V gene. CDR3 length: 18 residues. Complete variable domain (other parts from reference TRBV9 and TRBJ2-3): DSGVTQTPKHLITATGQRVTLRCSPRSGDLSVYWYQQSLDQGLQFLIQYYNGEERAKGNILERFSAQQFPDLHSELNLSSLELGDSALYFCASSVIGAFGTGVVAQYFGPGTRLTVL.

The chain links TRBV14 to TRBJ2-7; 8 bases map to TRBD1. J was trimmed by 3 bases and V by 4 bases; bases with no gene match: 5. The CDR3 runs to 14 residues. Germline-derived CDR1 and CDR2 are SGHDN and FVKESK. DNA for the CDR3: TGTGCCAGCAGCCGTAGACAGGGGAACTACGAGCAGTACTTC. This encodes CASSRRQGNYEQYF.

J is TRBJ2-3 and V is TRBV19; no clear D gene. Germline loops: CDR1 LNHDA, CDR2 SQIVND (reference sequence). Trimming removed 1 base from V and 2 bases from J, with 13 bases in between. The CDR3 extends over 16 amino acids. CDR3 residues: CASSIGSGAATDTQYF. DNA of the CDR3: TGTGCCAGTAGTATAGGGTCGGGTGCGGCCACAGATACGCAGTATTTT. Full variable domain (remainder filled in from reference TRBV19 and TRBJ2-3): DGGITQSPKYLFRKEGQNVTLSCEQNLNHDAMYWYRQDPGQGLRLIYYSQIVNDFQKGDIAEGYSVSREKKESFPLTVTSAQKNPTAFYLCASSIGSGAATDTQYFGPGTRLTVL.

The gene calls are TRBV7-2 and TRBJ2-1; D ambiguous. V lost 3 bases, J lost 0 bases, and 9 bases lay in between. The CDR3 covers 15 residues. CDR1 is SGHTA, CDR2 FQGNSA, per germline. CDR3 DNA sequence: TGTGCCAGCAGCTTTCGCTACAGCTCCTACAATGAGCAGTTCTTC. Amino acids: CASSFRYSSYNEQFF.

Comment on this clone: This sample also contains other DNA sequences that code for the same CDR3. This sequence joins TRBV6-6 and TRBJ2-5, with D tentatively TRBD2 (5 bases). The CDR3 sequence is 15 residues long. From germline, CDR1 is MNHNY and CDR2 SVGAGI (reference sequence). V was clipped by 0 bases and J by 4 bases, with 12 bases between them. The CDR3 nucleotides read TGTGCCAGCAGTTACTCCTCACTAGTGGGAGAGACCCAGTACTTC. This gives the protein CASSYSSLVGETQYF.

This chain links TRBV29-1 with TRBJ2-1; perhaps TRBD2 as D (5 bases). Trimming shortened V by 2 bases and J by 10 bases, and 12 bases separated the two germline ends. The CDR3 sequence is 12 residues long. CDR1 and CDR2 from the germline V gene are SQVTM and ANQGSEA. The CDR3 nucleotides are TGCAGCGTTGAATGGCAGTCTAGCGAGCAGTTCTTC. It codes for CSVEWQSSEQFF.

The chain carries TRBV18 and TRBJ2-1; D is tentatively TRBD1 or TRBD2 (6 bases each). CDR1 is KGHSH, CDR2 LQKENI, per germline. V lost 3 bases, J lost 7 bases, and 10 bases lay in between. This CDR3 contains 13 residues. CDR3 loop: CASSPGGQNEQFF. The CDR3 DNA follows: TGTGCCAGCTCACCGGGGGGCCAGAATGAGCAGTTCTTC.

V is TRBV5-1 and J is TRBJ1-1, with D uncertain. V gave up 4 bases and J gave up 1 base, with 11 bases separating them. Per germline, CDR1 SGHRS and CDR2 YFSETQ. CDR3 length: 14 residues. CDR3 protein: CASSVLPRNTEAFF. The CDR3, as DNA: TGCGCCAGCAGCGTCCTACCGCGGAACACTGAAGCTTTCTTT.

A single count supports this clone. The CDR3 region has the DNA TGCGCCAGCAGCCTGGACAGTCAGGGAAATCAGCCCCAGCATTTT. This encodes CASSLDSQGNQPQHF. The chain has TRBV4-1 and TRBJ1-5; D possibly corresponds to TRBD1 (6 bases). Deletions cut 4 bases from V and 4 bases from J, with 14 bases between. Germline CDR1 reads MGHRA; CDR2 reads YSYEKL. The CDR3 covers 15 residues.

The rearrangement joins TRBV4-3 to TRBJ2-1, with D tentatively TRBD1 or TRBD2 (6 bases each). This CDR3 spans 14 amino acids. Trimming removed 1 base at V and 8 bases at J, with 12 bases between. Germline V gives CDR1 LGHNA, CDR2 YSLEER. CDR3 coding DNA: TGCGCCAGCAGCCAAGCGTACAGGGACTATGAGCAGTTCTTC. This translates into CASSQAYRDYEQFF.

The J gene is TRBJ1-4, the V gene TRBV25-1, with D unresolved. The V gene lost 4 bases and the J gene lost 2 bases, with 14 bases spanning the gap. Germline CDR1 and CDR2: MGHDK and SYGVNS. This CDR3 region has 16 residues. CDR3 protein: CASSGLGGRTNEKLFF. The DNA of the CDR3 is TGTGCCAGCAGTGGTCTAGGAGGACGGACTAATGAAAAACTGTTTTTT.

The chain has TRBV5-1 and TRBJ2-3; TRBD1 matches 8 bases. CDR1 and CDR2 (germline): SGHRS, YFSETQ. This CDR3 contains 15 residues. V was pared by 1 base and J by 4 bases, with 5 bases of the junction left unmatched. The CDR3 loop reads CASSLPGQGPDTQYF. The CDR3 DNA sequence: TGCGCCAGCAGCTTGCCCGGACAGGGTCCAGATACGCAGTATTTT.

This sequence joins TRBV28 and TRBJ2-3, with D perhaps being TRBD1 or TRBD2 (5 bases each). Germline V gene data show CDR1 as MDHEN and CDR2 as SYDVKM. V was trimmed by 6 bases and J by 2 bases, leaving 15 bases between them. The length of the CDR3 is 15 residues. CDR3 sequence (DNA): TGTGCCAGCAGCCTTCCTCCGGGACCCACAGATACGCAGTATTTT. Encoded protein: CASSLPPGPTDTQYF. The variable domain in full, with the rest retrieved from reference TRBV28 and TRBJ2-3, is DVKVTQSSRYLVKRTGEKVFLECVQDMDHENMFWYRQDPGLGLRLIYFSYDVKMKEKGDIPEGYSVSREKKERFSLILESASTNQTSMYLCASSLPPGPTDTQYFGPGTRLTVL.

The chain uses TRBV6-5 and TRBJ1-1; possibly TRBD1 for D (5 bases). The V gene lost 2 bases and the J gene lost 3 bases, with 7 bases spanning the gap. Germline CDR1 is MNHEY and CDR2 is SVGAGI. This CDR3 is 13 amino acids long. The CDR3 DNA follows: TGTGCCAGCAGTTACGGGGGTCACACTGAAGCTTTCTTT. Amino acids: CASSYGGHTEAFF.

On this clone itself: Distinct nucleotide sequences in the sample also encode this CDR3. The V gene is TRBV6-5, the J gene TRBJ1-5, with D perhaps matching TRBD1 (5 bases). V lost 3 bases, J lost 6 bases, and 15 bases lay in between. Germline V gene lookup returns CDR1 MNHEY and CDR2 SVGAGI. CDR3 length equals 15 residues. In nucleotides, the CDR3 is TGTGCCAGCAGTTATAGCGGGGGGGTAGGTCAGCCCCAGCATTTT. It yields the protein CASSYSGGVGQPQHF.

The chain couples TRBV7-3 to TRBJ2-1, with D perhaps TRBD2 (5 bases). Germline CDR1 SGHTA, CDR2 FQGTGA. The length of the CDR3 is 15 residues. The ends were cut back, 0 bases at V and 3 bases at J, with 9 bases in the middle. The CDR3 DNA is TGTGCCAGCAGCTTAACCGGGGATCTCTACAATGAGCAGTTCTTC. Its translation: CASSLTGDLYNEQFF.